This is a list of T cell receptor beta chains from one sample in a study of monozygotic twins with inflammatory bowel disease. TCRdb re-called the 5' RACE reads, yielding one record per CDR3 amino acid sequence without DNA. The record lists about 300,000 distinct CDR3 sequences, of which the ten most abundant hold 5.6%. Input material: blood. These receptors were obtained from a human donor with ulcerative colitis or Crohn's disease, or a healthy co-twin of an affected twin (not recorded which). Each CDR3 is given with its conserved first and last residue. The order of the fields is V gene, J gene, CDR3 protein.

v_gene: TRBV24-1
j_gene: TRBJ2-3
CDR3aa: CATSDFSSGKTDTQYF

v_gene: TRBV7-2
j_gene: TRBJ2-5
CDR3aa: CASSLRVAGMETQYF

v_gene: TRBV4-3
j_gene: TRBJ2-3
CDR3aa: CASSQDPSGTGGSSTDTQYF

v_gene: TRBV9
j_gene: TRBJ2-5
CDR3aa: CASSAPSQGPVKTQYF

v_gene: TRBV15
j_gene: TRBJ2-7
CDR3aa: CATSRGTRNYEQYF

v_gene: TRBV13
j_gene: TRBJ2-5
CDR3aa: CASTESGTGGRETQYF

v_gene: TRBV7-2
j_gene: TRBJ2-1
CDR3aa: CASSLAWGPYNEQFF

v_gene: TRBV24-1
j_gene: TRBJ2-3
CDR3aa: CATRRGGVTDTQYF

v_gene: TRBV5-1
j_gene: TRBJ2-7
CDR3aa: CASSQQPEFWSGGQAYEQYF

v_gene: TRBV5-1
j_gene: TRBJ1-2
CDR3aa: CASSPERRPDLGYTF

v_gene: TRBV28
j_gene: TRBJ2-1
CDR3aa: CASTYSGAPSGGGNEQFF

v_gene: TRBV6-2/TRBV6-3
j_gene: TRBJ1-1
CDR3aa: CASRSHLGTEAFF

v_gene: TRBV28
j_gene: TRBJ2-1
CDR3aa: CASSSPVGSTWNEQFF

v_gene: TRBV7-2
j_gene: TRBJ2-2
CDR3aa: CASQKDSTGELFF

v_gene: TRBV18
j_gene: TRBJ2-4
CDR3aa: CASSPGDRGAILAKNIQYF

v_gene: TRBV28
j_gene: TRBJ2-2
CDR3aa: CATGSPTTGELFF

v_gene: TRBV29-1
j_gene: TRBJ2-3
CDR3aa: CSVDGRRETGTDTQYF

v_gene: TRBV28
j_gene: TRBJ2-5
CDR3aa: CASRSTGWETQYF

v_gene: TRBV11-2
j_gene: TRBJ2-3
CDR3aa: CASSLTGGRTDTQYF

v_gene: TRBV7-9
j_gene: TRBJ1-2
CDR3aa: CASSLDGGRRNYTF

v_gene: TRBV12-3/TRBV12-4
j_gene: TRBJ2-2
CDR3aa: CASTRDRAWRGGELFF

v_gene: TRBV7-9
j_gene: TRBJ2-1
CDR3aa: CASSLLRGGNEQFF

v_gene: TRBV5-1
j_gene: TRBJ2-3
CDR3aa: CASTRTVTDTQYF

v_gene: TRBV28
j_gene: TRBJ2-3
CDR3aa: CASSFDSSTDTQYF

v_gene: TRBV12-3/TRBV12-4
j_gene: TRBJ2-5
CDR3aa: CASSPQTSGETQYF

v_gene: TRBV4-3
j_gene: TRBJ2-7
CDR3aa: CASQDRPSGAPGEQYF

v_gene: TRBV27
j_gene: TRBJ1-1
CDR3aa: CASSLFYAHGHSVRTPEAFF

v_gene: TRBV7-3
j_gene: TRBJ2-1
CDR3aa: CASSLFQGSYNEQFF

v_gene: TRBV6-2/TRBV6-3
j_gene: TRBJ2-5
CDR3aa: CASTPPRLGGETQYF

v_gene: TRBV20-1
j_gene: TRBJ2-2
CDR3aa: CSARKGGSGTGELFF

v_gene: TRBV28
j_gene: TRBJ2-7
CDR3aa: CAIGPMGGGNEQYF

v_gene: TRBV5-4
j_gene: TRBJ2-5
CDR3aa: CASSLVDRGQETQYF